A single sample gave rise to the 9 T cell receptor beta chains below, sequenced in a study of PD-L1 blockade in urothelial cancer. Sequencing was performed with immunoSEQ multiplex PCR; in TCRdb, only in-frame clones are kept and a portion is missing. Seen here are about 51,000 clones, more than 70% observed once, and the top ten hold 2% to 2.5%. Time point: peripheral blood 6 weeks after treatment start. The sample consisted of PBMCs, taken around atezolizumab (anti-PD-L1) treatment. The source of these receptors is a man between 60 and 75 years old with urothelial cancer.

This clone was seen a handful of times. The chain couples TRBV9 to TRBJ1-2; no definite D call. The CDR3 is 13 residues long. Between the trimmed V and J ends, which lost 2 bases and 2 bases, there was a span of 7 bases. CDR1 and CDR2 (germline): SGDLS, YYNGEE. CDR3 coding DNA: TGTGCCAGCAGCGTTCAGTCCAACTATGGCTACACCTTC. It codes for CASSVQSNYGYTF.

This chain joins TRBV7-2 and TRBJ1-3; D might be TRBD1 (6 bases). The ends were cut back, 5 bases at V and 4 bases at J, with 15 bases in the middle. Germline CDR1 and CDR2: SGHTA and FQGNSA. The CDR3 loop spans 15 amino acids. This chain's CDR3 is CASSRDKAAGNTIYF. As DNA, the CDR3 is TGTGCCAGCAGCCGGGACAAGGCTGCGGGAAACACCATATATTTT.

The CDR3 sequence: CASSPGQGGGEQYF. In DNA, the CDR3 is TGTGCCAGCAGTCCGGGACAGGGTGGGGGGGAGCAGTACTTC. The gene calls are TRBV27 and TRBJ2-7, with 9 positions matching TRBD1. V lost 5 bases and J lost 7; bases outside the gene matches: 9. This CDR3 contains 14 residues. Germline V gene sequence: CDR1 MNHEY, CDR2 SMNVEV (reference sequence).

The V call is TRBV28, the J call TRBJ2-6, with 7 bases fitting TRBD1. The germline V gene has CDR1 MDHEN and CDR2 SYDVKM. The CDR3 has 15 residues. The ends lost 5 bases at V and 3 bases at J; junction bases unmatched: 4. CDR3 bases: TGTGCCAGCAGTCCTACAGGGGTTGGGGCCAACGTCCTGACTTTC. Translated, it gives CASSPTGVGANVLTF.

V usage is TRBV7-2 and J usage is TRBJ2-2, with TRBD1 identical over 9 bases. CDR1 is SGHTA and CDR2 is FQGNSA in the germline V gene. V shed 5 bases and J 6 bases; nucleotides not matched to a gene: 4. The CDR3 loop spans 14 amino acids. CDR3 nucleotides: TGTGCCAGCAGCGGCCGACAGGGGGCCGGGGAGCTGTTTTTT. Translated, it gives CASSGRQGAGELFF.

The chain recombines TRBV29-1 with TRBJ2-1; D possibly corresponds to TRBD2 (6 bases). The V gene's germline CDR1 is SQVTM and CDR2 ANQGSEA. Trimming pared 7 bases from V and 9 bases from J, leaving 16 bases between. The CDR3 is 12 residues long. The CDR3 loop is CSETGVSVEQFF. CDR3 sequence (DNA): TGCAGCGAAACGGGGGTTTCGGTTGAGCAGTTCTTC.

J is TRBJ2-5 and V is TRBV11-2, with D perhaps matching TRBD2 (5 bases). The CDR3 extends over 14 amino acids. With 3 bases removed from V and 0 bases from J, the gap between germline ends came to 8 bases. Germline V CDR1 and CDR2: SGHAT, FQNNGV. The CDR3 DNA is TGTGCCAGCAGCTTTTCGGGGTACCAAGAGACCCAGTACTTC. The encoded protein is CASSFSGYQETQYF.

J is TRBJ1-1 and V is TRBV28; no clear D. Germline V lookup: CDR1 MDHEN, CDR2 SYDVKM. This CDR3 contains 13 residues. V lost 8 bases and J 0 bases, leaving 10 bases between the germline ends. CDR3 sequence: CASRKPVNTEAFF. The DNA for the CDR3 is TGTGCCAGCCGAAAACCGGTGAACACTGAAGCTTTCTTT.

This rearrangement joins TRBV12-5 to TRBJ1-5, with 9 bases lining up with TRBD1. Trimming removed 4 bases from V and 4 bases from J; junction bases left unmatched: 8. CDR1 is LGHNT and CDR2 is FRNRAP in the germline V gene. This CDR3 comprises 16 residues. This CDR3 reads CASGSRRQGGNQPQHF. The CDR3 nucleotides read TGTGCTAGTGGTTCCCGCCGACAGGGGGGGAATCAGCCCCAGCATTTT.